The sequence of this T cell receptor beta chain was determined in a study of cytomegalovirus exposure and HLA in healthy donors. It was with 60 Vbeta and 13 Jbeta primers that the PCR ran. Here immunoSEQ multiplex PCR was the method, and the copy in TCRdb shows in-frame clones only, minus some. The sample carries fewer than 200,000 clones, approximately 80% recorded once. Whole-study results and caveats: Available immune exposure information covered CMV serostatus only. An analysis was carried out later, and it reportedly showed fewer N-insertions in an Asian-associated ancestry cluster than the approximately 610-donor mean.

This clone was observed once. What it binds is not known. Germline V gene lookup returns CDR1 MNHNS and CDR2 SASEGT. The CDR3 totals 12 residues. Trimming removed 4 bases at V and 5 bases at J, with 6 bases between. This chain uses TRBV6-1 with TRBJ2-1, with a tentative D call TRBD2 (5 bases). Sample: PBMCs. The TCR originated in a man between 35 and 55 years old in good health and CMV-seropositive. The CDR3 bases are TGTGCCAGCAGTGCCGGGGACAATGAGCAGTTCTTC. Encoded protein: CASSAGDNEQFF.